Below, 26 T cell receptor beta chains from the same sample are listed, as sequenced in a study of cytomegalovirus exposure and HLA in healthy donors. The study ran its PCR with 60 Vbeta and 13 Jbeta primers. Libraries were prepared by immunoSEQ multiplex PCR; TCRdb keeps only in-frame clonotypes and omits some of them. Of about 120,000 clones in the sample, 76% were seen once. The material sequenced was PBMCs. Source of these receptors: a man between 45 and 60 years old in good health and CMV-seropositive.

The chain recombines TRBV27 with TRBJ2-1, with unresolved D. Trimming cost V 2 bases and J 4 bases, with 9 bases left between them. Germline V gene sequence: CDR1 MNHEY, CDR2 SMNVEV (reference sequence). This CDR3 is built from 14 residues. CDR3 in DNA: TGTGCCAGCAGTTTAGGCGGTTCTTACAATGAGCAGTTCTTC. Amino acids: CASSLGGSYNEQFF.

The table lists this clone with a few counts. V is TRBV4-1 and J is TRBJ1-5, with 7 bases that match TRBD1. CDR3 size: 14 residues. Germline V gene lookup returns CDR1 MGHRA and CDR2 YSYEKL. V lost 4 bases and J lost 5; bases outside the gene matches: 5. CDR3 region: CASSPGTDYQPQHF. The CDR3 bases are TGCGCCAGCAGCCCAGGGACAGACTATCAGCCCCAGCATTTT.

This clone was counted a single time. The chain joins TRBV5-1 to TRBJ2-1; possible D gene TRBD2, 6 bases. V lost 0 bases, J lost 3 bases, and 10 bases lay in between. CDR1 SGHRS and CDR2 YFSETQ come from the germline V gene. The length of the CDR3 is 15 residues. CDR3: CASSLEVGGYNEQFF. The CDR3 region has the DNA TGCGCCAGCAGCTTGGAAGTGGGAGGCTACAATGAGCAGTTCTTC. Looking up the rest from reference TRBV5-1 and TRBJ2-1 gives the full variable domain: KAGVTQTPRYLIKTRGQQVTLSCSPISGHRSVSWYQQTPGQGLQFLFEYFSETQRNKGNFPGRFSGRQFSNSRSEMNVSTLELGDSALYLCASSLEVGGYNEQFFGPGTRLTVL.

V usage is TRBV2 and J usage is TRBJ2-3; D unresolved. Trimming left V 8 bases short and J 0 bases short, with 12 bases between. There are 14 residues in the CDR3. Per the germline V gene, CDR1 is SNHLY and CDR2 is FYNNEI. This CDR3 reads CASRVEPSTDTQYF. The DNA of the CDR3 is TGTGCCAGCCGGGTGGAGCCGAGCACAGATACGCAGTATTTT.

The rearrangement uses TRBV7-9 and TRBJ2-3, with TRBD2 matching 12 bases. Unmatched junction bases numbered 6, after V lost 3 bases and J lost 2 bases. CDR1 is SEHNR and CDR2 is FQNEAQ in the germline V gene (reference sequence). The CDR3 is made up of 17 amino acids. CDR3 in amino acids: CASSFLTSGSLTDTQYF. The CDR3 DNA reads TGTGCCAGCAGCTTTTTGACTAGCGGGAGCCTCACAGATACGCAGTATTTT.

The chain links TRBV28 to TRBJ1-2; D is uncertain. V was pared by 11 bases and J by 0 bases, with 7 bases between. The CDR3 is made up of 11 amino acids. The germline V gene has CDR1 MDHEN and CDR2 SYDVKM. DNA for the CDR3: TGTGCCTATAGAGCTAACTATGGCTACACCTTC. Encoded protein: CAYRANYGYTF.

V gene TRBV28 combines with J gene TRBJ1-4; TRBD1 might be the D (6 bases). Germline loops: CDR1 MDHEN, CDR2 SYDVKM. The CDR3 extends over 14 amino acids. Trimming removed 5 bases at V and 7 bases at J, with 14 bases between. CDR3 protein: CASSVVGQGEKLFF. CDR3 in DNA: TGTGCCAGCAGTGTCGTGGGACAAGGTGAAAAACTGTTTTTT.

V usage is TRBV14 and J usage is TRBJ1-4; D perhaps matches TRBD1 (6 bases). The length of the CDR3 is 14 residues. Deletions cut 6 bases from V and 5 bases from J, with 13 bases between. Germline loops: CDR1 SGHDN, CDR2 FVKESK. The CDR3 nucleotides are TGTGCCAGCAGACCTTCAGGGGAGAATGAAAAACTGTTTTTT. Protein sequence: CASRPSGENEKLFF.

The V gene is TRBV2, the J gene TRBJ2-1, with 12 bases matching TRBD1. Germline V CDR1 and CDR2: SNHLY, FYNNEI. This CDR3 contains 13 residues. Losses at the gene ends were 7 bases for V and 12 bases for J; bases not matched to a gene: 7. This chain's CDR3 is CASKGQGASWQFF. The CDR3 DNA sequence: TGTGCCAGCAAGGGACAGGGGGCTTCATGGCAGTTCTTC.

The CDR3 loop is CASSLSGGQETQYF. The CDR3 bases are TGTGCCAGCAGCTTAAGCGGGGGCCAAGAGACCCAGTACTTC. This chain links TRBV11-3 with TRBJ2-5; 8 nucleotides line up with TRBD2. Germline values: CDR1 SGHNT, CDR2 YENEEA. The CDR3 totals 14 residues. V lost 2 bases, J lost 1 base, and 0 bases stayed unmatched.

The chain joins TRBV27 to TRBJ2-5; 9 nucleotides match TRBD1. Germline V CDR1 and CDR2: MNHEY, SMNVEV (reference sequence). The CDR3 totals 13 residues. Trimming cost V 8 bases and J 5 bases; bases outside gene matches: 6. CDR3 nucleotide sequence: TGTGCCAGCGGCACAGGGGGCAGGGAGACCCAGTACTTC. Protein product: CASGTGGRETQYF.

The chain is built from TRBV5-5 and TRBJ1-2; 10 nucleotides match TRBD1. This CDR3 contains 15 residues. J gave up 5 bases and V 4 bases, and 8 bases lay outside the gene matches. Looked up from germline, CDR1 is SGHKS and CDR2 is YYEKEE (reference sequence). The CDR3 DNA reads TGTGCCAGCAGCCTAGGGACAGGGGTTCGGTATGGCTACACCTTC. Its protein product is CASSLGTGVRYGYTF.

The J gene is TRBJ2-1, the V gene TRBV6-5; 10 bases are a match to TRBD2. CDR1 MNHEY and CDR2 SVGAGI come from the germline V gene. CDR3 length: 16 amino acids. With V trimmed by 1 base and J by 5 bases, 5 bases remained unmatched. The CDR3 nucleotides are TGTGCCAGCAGTTACTGGGCTAGCGGGGGTAACAATGAGCAGTTCTTC. Its translation is CASSYWASGGNNEQFF.

CDR3 nucleotide sequence: TGTGCCAGCAGGGAACAGGGCGGCACTGAAGCTTTCTTT. It codes for CASREQGGTEAFF. J is TRBJ1-1 and V is TRBV28; weak D call: TRBD1 (6 bases). Germline lookup yields CDR1 MDHEN and CDR2 SYDVKM. V shed 6 bases and J shed 4 bases, with 12 bases lying between them. The CDR3 sequence is 13 residues long.

The chain couples TRBV7-2 to TRBJ2-7, with D possibly being TRBD1 (5 bases). Per the germline V gene, CDR1 is SGHTA and CDR2 is FQGNSA. This CDR3 has 15 amino acids. Trimming removed 5 bases at V and 5 bases at J, with 19 bases between. The CDR3 spells CASSRVGQGKNEQYF. The CDR3 DNA follows: TGTGCCAGCAGCCGAGTGGGGCAGGGAAAGAACGAGCAGTACTTC.

The J gene is TRBJ2-1, the V gene TRBV6-5; 10 bases align to TRBD2. V trimming: 2 bases; J trimming: 9 bases; junction bases outside the gene matches: 10. This CDR3 spans 16 amino acids. Germline assignment: CDR1 MNHEY and CDR2 SVGAGI. This CDR3 is CASSYGQRGGRGEQFF. CDR3 in DNA: TGTGCCAGCAGTTACGGGCAGCGGGGGGGCCGAGGTGAGCAGTTCTTC.

The genes are TRBV25-1 and TRBJ1-6; 9 bases line up with TRBD1. The CDR3 consists of 14 residues. Germline loops: CDR1 MGHDK, CDR2 SYGVNS. V trimming: 6 bases; J trimming: 7 bases; junction bases outside the gene matches: 4. CDR3 nucleotides: TGTGCCAGCAGAGGGACAGGGAACAATTCACCCCTCCACTTT. Amino acids: CASRGTGNNSPLHF.

The rearrangement joins TRBV28 to TRBJ2-3; unclear D gene. The CDR3 extends over 12 amino acids. Trimming cost V 6 bases and J 3 bases, with 7 bases left between them. Per the germline V gene, CDR1 is MDHEN and CDR2 is SYDVKM. Here the CDR3 reads CASRVRTDTQYF. The CDR3 nucleotides are TGTGCCAGCAGGGTGAGGACAGATACGCAGTATTTT.

The V gene is TRBV4-1, the J gene TRBJ2-3, with 7 bases that match TRBD1. The CDR3 spans 15 residues. Germline V gene lookup returns CDR1 MGHRA and CDR2 YSYEKL. The ends lost 0 bases at V and 8 bases at J; junction bases unmatched: 8. As DNA, the CDR3 is TGCGCCAGCAGCCAAGACAGGGGGACCCTTCTTACGCAGTATTTT. This encodes CASSQDRGTLLTQYF.

The V and J genes are TRBV20-1 and TRBJ2-5, with D perhaps matching TRBD1 (5 bases). The end of the DNA aligns better with TRBJ2-7, so the J call may be wrong. Germline assignment: CDR1 DFQATT and CDR2 SNEGSKA (reference sequence). The CDR3 has 11 residues. The CDR3 DNA is TGCAGTGGGAAGACAGTTTACGAGCAGTACTTC. This encodes CSGKTVYEQYF.

This clone has a handful of counts. The chain couples TRBV19 to TRBJ1-1; D perhaps matches TRBD1 (6 bases). Trimming shortened V by 6 bases and J by 0 bases, and 11 bases separated the two germline ends. Germline V CDR1 and CDR2: LNHDA, SQIVND (reference sequence). The CDR3 runs to 14 residues. CDR3 sequence: CASSTGWLNTEAFF. The CDR3 nucleotides are TGTGCCAGTAGCACAGGGTGGTTGAACACTGAAGCTTTCTTT.

In DNA form, the CDR3 reads TGTGCCAGCACCCCGAGGGTTGGGGGCGAAAACGGGGAGCTGTTTTTT. This translates into CASTPRVGGENGELFF. The genes are TRBV25-1 and TRBJ2-2; tentative D call: TRBD1 (6 bases). CDR3 length equals 16 residues. CDR1 MGHDK and CDR2 SYGVNS come from the germline V gene. V was trimmed by 7 bases and J by 7 bases, leaving 22 bases between them.

This clone has more than one count but fewer than ten. The chain links TRBV6-6 to TRBJ1-6; 7 bases map to TRBD1. The V and J ends lost 4 bases and 3 bases, in that order; junction bases with no gene match: 6. CDR1 is MNHNY, CDR2 SVGAGI, per germline (reference sequence). The CDR3 extends over 16 amino acids. In DNA form, the CDR3 reads TGTGCCAGCAGTTCATCGGGACAGTTCTATAATTCACCCCTCCACTTT. Translation gives CASSSSGQFYNSPLHF.

This clone was picked up a small number of times. The genes are TRBV11-2 and TRBJ1-2; TRBD1 aligns across 7 bases. Germline-derived CDR1 and CDR2 are SGHAT and FQNNGV. J gave up 0 bases and V 5 bases, and 6 bases lay outside the gene matches. The CDR3 spans 15 residues. The CDR3 DNA reads as TGTGCCAGCAGCCGGAGACAGGGAACTAACTATGGCTACACCTTC. The encoded protein is CASSRRQGTNYGYTF. Complete variable domain (other parts from reference TRBV11-2 and TRBJ1-2): EAGVAQSPRYKIIEKRQSVAFWCNPISGHATLYWYQQILGQGPKLLIQFQNNGVVDDSQLPKDRFSAERLKGVDSTLKIQPAKLEDSAVYLCASSRRQGTNYGYTFGSGTRLTVV.

The chain is built from TRBV11-2 and TRBJ2-1; 7 bases line up with TRBD2. The V gene end was trimmed by 3 bases and the J gene end by 3 bases; junction bases not matched to a gene: 5. The CDR3 sequence is 15 residues long. Looked up from germline, CDR1 is SGHAT and CDR2 is FQNNGV. CDR3 bases: TGTGCCAGCAGCTTGGCTAGCGGAAGCTACAATGAGCAGTTCTTC. Amino acids: CASSLASGSYNEQFF.

The chain uses TRBV4-1 and TRBJ2-1, with D possibly matching TRBD1 (5 bases). This CDR3 spans 16 amino acids. With 0 bases removed from V and 1 base from J, the gap between germline ends came to 10 bases. CDR1 and CDR2 from the germline V gene are MGHRA and YSYEKL. The chain's CDR3 is CASSQDQGLSYNEQFF. For the CDR3, the DNA is TGCGCCAGCAGCCAAGATCAGGGATTGTCCTACAATGAGCAGTTCTTC.